This T cell receptor beta chain was identified during a study of T cell repertoires in cytomegalovirus infection (dated 2019 in TCRdb). In terms of the full investigation: Peptide stimulations targeted recently identified HLA-C-restricted CMV epitopes, whose presentation resists viral immunomodulation, together with well-studied HLA-B-restricted epitopes. Donor HLA type was relevant to the analysis, as public TCR beta signatures indicated carriage of CMV infection together with the matching HLA type.

The label giving this sample's treatment or condition can be read as: in vitro stimulation with specific CMV peptide epitopes to enrich CMV-specific T cells. Reads for this sample came from an Illumina HiSeq 1500. The public sequencing data were trimmed at Q25 with fastp and processed into clonotypes with MiXCR by TCRdb, which kept only in-frame beta chains. Entries are consolidated by CDR3 protein sequence, retaining the most common genes and DNA. This sample lists 450,000 to 650,000 distinct CDR3 sequences; about 39% were detected once. The ten largest account for 48% of the sample. Study-level results and caveats: The ex vivo response was dominated by HLA-C-restricted CMV-specific TCR beta clonotypes, which also provided the single most frequent clonotype in two of eight donors. Cumulative frequency of public TCR beta family members discriminated carriers of CMV infection plus the relevant HLA type in this cohort and an independent 352-donor cohort.

This clonotype appeared a few times. Its antigen is not yet known. It has no much larger one-base neighbor in the sample; base qualities were not kept. Spanning cysteine to phenylalanine, the CDR3 consists of 15 amino acids. The DNA shown is the 45-base CDR3, in frame from base 1. CDR1 SGHTA and CDR2 FQGNSA are derived from the germline V gene. The germline V end is reduced by 5 bases and the J end by 12 bases; junction bases left unmatched: 14. The chain is encoded by TRBV7-2 joined to TRBJ2-1; 9 central bases correspond to TRBD2. The material sequenced was cultured PBMCs, taken from culture after CMV antigen stimulation. The TCR comes from a human donor in good health (CMV status not recorded). Some clones in this sample may be carry-over from other donors' samples. At the DNA level, the sequence is TGTGCCAGCAGCCCCTGGACTAGCGATACAATGAGGCAGTTCTTC. The encoded protein is CASSPWTSDTMRQFF.